The rows below give T cell receptor beta chains drawn from one sample of a study of T cells in Graves' hyperthyroidism and ophthalmopathy. One entry per CDR3 protein, called by TCRdb with MiXCR from the multiplex PCR reads. The sample gives 700,000 or so distinct CDR3 sequences, around 15% of which show up once; around 13% is in the top ten. Sequenced input: blood. Receptor source: a woman aged 50 to 60 with Graves' ophthalmopathy. CDR3s include the opening cysteine and the closing phenylalanine or tryptophan. The D gene is left open where the match is weak. Some rows have no size entry. The others give once, few or many, or a class for an expanded clone.

J	V	D	size	DNA	CDR3
TRBJ2-7	TRBV7-6	-	-	TGTGCCAGCAGCCCTTCCTTTTACTCCTACGAGCAGTACTTC	CASSPSFYSYEQYF
TRBJ2-1	TRBV10-2	TRBD2	-	TGCGCCAGCAAACTAGCGGGGGGGGATGAGCAGTTCTTC	CASKLAGGDEQFF
TRBJ2-2	TRBV7-3	TRBD1	many	TGTGCCAGCAGCCCCGGGACAGGGGGTTTCGGGGAGCTGTTTTTT	CASSPGTGGFGELFF
TRBJ2-3	TRBV9	-	-	TGTGCCAGCAGCGTAGTGAGGGCAGGTGATTCAGATACGCAGTATTTT	CASSVVRAGDSDTQYF
TRBJ2-3	TRBV2	-	many	TGTGCCTCCCCGGGGGCTTCGGCAGGCACGCAGTATTTT	CASPGASAGTQYF
TRBJ2-1	TRBV7-8	-	many	TGTGCCAGCAGCGAGGACGCAAAGGACAATGAGCAGTTCTTC	CASSEDAKDNEQFF
TRBJ1-5	TRBV6-2/TRBV6-3	TRBD1	many	TGTGCCAGCAGTCTAACAGGGGGCGAGGGCAATCAGCCCCAGCATTTT	CASSLTGGEGNQPQHF
TRBJ2-6	TRBV5-5	-	few	TGTGCCAGCAGCTTGGGTCTGGGTTTAAGCTCTGGGGCCAACGTCCTGACTTTC	CASSLGLGLSSGANVLTF
TRBJ1-2	TRBV15	TRBD1	many	TGTGCCACCAGCTGGGGACAGCCCAGCTATGGCTACACCTTC	CATSWGQPSYGYTF
TRBJ2-1	TRBV15	TRBD2	many	TGTGCCACCAGCAGCGGACTAGCCTACAATGAGCAGTTCTTC	CATSSGLAYNEQFF
TRBJ1-1	TRBV9	-	many	TGTGCCAGCAGCGTACTTGGAGGGAACACTGAAGCTTTCTTT	CASSVLGGNTEAFF
TRBJ2-5	TRBV6-1	-	-	TGTGCCAGCACCGGGACTTCCGAGACCCAGTACTTC	CASTGTSETQYF
TRBJ2-1	TRBV11-2	TRBD1	once	TGTGCCAGCAGCGTCCTGGGACAGAAGCAGTTCTTC	CASSVLGQKQFF
TRBJ2-1	TRBV24-1	-	many	TGTGCCACCAGTGATCTCCGGGACATAAGATATGAGCAGTTCTTC	CATSDLRDIRYEQFF
TRBJ1-1	TRBV20-1	-	many	TGCAGTGCTAACAGGGAAGTGGGCTGGGGCACTGAAGCTTTCTTT	CSANREVGWGTEAFF
TRBJ2-1	TRBV20-1	TRBD2	many	TGCAGTGCTAGACACAAACTAGCGGGTTTATACAATGAGCAGTTCTTC	CSARHKLAGLYNEQFF
TRBJ2-1	TRBV11-3	TRBD2	few	TGTGCCAGCAGCTTAGGTGGGGGCGGCGGGAGGTTCGATGAGCAGTTCTTC	CASSLGGGGGRFDEQFF
TRBJ2-7	TRBV15	TRBD1	many	TGTGCCACCAGCCGAGGGACAGCCGAGACCTACGAGCAGTACTTC	CATSRGTAETYEQYF
TRBJ2-1	TRBV6-2/TRBV6-3	TRBD2	many	TGTGCCAGCATGGCGGGAGGGGGTTACAATGAGCAGTTCTTC	CASMAGGGYNEQFF
TRBJ1-3	TRBV14	-	few	TGTGCCAGCAGCCAAGTTCTACTACAGAACTCTGGAAACACCATATATTTT	CASSQVLLQNSGNTIYF
TRBJ1-3	TRBV14	-	-	TGTGCCAGCAGCCTGCAAGGGGTCGGCTCTGGAAACACCATATATTTT	CASSLQGVGSGNTIYF
TRBJ2-3	TRBV30	TRBD2	many	TGTGCCTGGACCCGGGAGGCCCCTGCAGATACGCAGTATTTT	CAWTREAPADTQYF
TRBJ1-1	TRBV3-1	-	many	TGTGCCAGCAGCCATAGTGTGTGGGACACTGAAGCTTTCTTT	CASSHSVWDTEAFF
TRBJ1-1	TRBV20-1	-	-	TGCAGTGTATCTGGGGACACTGAAGCTTTCTTT	CSVSGDTEAFF
TRBJ2-5	TRBV5-1	-	few	TGCGCCAGCAGCGGCCAGGGGACGAGAGAGACCCAGTACTTC	CASSGQGTRETQYF
TRBJ2-5	TRBV20-1	TRBD2	many	TGCAGTGCAAGACTAGCGGGAGATTTCATAGAGACCCAGTACTTC	CSARLAGDFIETQYF
TRBJ1-5	TRBV7-8	TRBD1	few	TGTGCCAGCAGCCTCCGGGACAGAGGTCAGCCCCAGCATTTT	CASSLRDRGQPQHF
TRBJ1-5	TRBV6-1	-	few	TGTGCCAGCACAACTAGCAATCAGCCCCAGCATTTT	CASTTSNQPQHF
TRBJ2-5	TRBV6-2/TRBV6-3	TRBD1	many	TGTGCCAGCAGTTACACCCTTATTGGGGACAGGGATCGAGGAGAGACCCAGTACTTC	CASSYTLIGDRDRGETQYF
TRBJ2-4	TRBV4-3	-	-	TGCGCCAGCAGCCAGACCAGGGTAGCCAAAAACATTCAGTACTTC	CASSQTRVAKNIQYF
TRBJ2-7	TRBV28	TRBD1	few	TGTGCCAGCACGTCGGGACAGGGACCCTACGAGCAGTACTTC	CASTSGQGPYEQYF
TRBJ2-2	TRBV4-2	TRBD2	-	TGTGCCAGCAGCCAAGATTTGCGGGAGGTCCTCTACACCGGGGAGCTGTTTTTT	CASSQDLREVLYTGELFF
TRBJ2-2	TRBV7-9	TRBD2	-	TGTGCCAGCAGCTTGTCCTTAGCGGGTCACACCGGGGAGCTGTTTTTT	CASSLSLAGHTGELFF
TRBJ2-7	TRBV13	TRBD1	many	TGTGCCAGCAGCTTCCCCCGGACAGGGTGGGAGCAGTACTTC	CASSFPRTGWEQYF
TRBJ2-7	TRBV2	TRBD2	many	TGTGCCAGCAGTGCTACTAGCGGGAGTACCCACGAGCAGTACTTC	CASSATSGSTHEQYF
TRBJ2-7	TRBV27	TRBD1	few	TGTGCCAGCAGGGCCGGGACAGGGAAGAAGGCCTACGAGCAGTACTTC	CASRAGTGKKAYEQYF
TRBJ1-5	TRBV28	-	-	TGTGCCAGCAGTTACGGGCCTTATAGCAATCAGCCCCAGCATTTT	CASSYGPYSNQPQHF
TRBJ2-7	TRBV7-9	-	-	TGTGCCAGCAGCGGGGGACGGCACAGAGACGAGCAGTACTTC	CASSGGRHRDEQYF
TRBJ1-4	TRBV7-8	-	-	TGTGCCAGCAGCTCGACAGACTTAGATGAAAAACTGTTTTTT	CASSSTDLDEKLFF
TRBJ2-1	TRBV5-1	-	many	TGCGCCAGCAGCTTGGTTAGGCGGGACTCCTACAATGAGCAGTTCTTC	CASSLVRRDSYNEQFF
TRBJ2-7	TRBV3-1	TRBD2	-	TGTGCCAGCAGCCAACCGGGACTATACTCCTACGAGCAGTACTTC	CASSQPGLYSYEQYF
TRBJ1-4	TRBV3-1	-	many	TGTGCCAGCAGCCAACAAGGTTCAGGTGTTGCGAAACTGTTTTTT	CASSQQGSGVAKLFF
TRBJ1-1	TRBV7-3	-	few	TGTGCCAGCAGCTTATTAGGGGAGTCCCCGGCTTTCTTT	CASSLLGESPAFF